The 31 T cell receptor beta chains in this list originate from one sample, sequenced in a study of T-cell memory formation after mild COVID-19. TCRdb reprocessed the 5' RACE reads with MiXCR, giving one entry per CDR3 protein. The sample includes just over 400,000 distinct CDR3 sequences, 20% to 30% seen only once; the top ten take around 13%. What was sequenced was PBMCs or a T cell subset sorted from them (not recorded which). These receptors originate from an adult woman who had mild COVID-19 (a few samples of this study predate the infection). Cell type and time point are not known.

This clonotype came up a few times. CDR3 DNA: TGTGCCAGCAGCCGGATCCGTGACGGGGCCTACGAGCAGTACTTC. Its translation is CASSRIRDGAYEQYF. The rearrangement joins TRBV6-6 to TRBJ2-7, with a possible D match to TRBD2 (5 bases). V lost 6 bases and J lost 2, with 17 bases in between. From germline, CDR1 is MNHNY and CDR2 SVGAGI (reference sequence). CDR3 length equals 15 residues.

V usage is TRBV19 and J usage is TRBJ1-1, with D unclear. CDR1 and CDR2 (germline): LNHDA, SQIVND (reference sequence). The ends were cut back, 6 bases at V and 1 base at J, with 18 bases in the middle. This CDR3 has 16 residues. The CDR3 spells CASRGPRTTPNTEAFF. CDR3 bases: TGTGCCAGTAGGGGTCCCAGGACCACTCCGAACACTGAAGCTTTCTTT.

The chain links TRBV5-1 to TRBJ1-6, with a tentative D call TRBD1 (5 bases). Germline V gives CDR1 SGHRS, CDR2 YFSETQ. V lost 1 base to trimming and J lost 10 bases, with 12 bases between them. CDR3 length equals 14 residues. This CDR3 is CASSLLGDGSPLHF. As DNA, the CDR3 is TGCGCCAGCAGCTTGCTCGGGGACGGCTCACCCCTCCACTTT.

This clonotype was seen more than once but under ten times. This sequence joins TRBV5-1 and TRBJ2-5; 14 bases align to TRBD2. The V gene end was trimmed by 3 bases and the J gene end by 1 base; junction bases not matched to a gene: 5. Looked up from germline, CDR1 is SGHRS and CDR2 is YFSETQ. This CDR3 spans 17 amino acids. The CDR3 DNA is TGCGCCAGCAGCTCTAGGACTAGCGGGGGGTTCCAAGAGACCCAGTACTTC. It specifies CASSSRTSGGFQETQYF.

The J gene is TRBJ2-1, the V gene TRBV5-5, with no clear D. V shed 1 base and J shed 9 bases, with 11 bases lying between them. The CDR3 is made up of 13 amino acids. Germline V CDR1 and CDR2: SGHKS, YYEKEE (reference sequence). CDR3 sequence: CASSLQSVSEQFF. In DNA, the CDR3 is TGTGCCAGCAGCTTGCAATCCGTCAGTGAGCAGTTCTTC.

The V and J genes are TRBV29-1 and TRBJ2-7, with TRBD1 matching over 9 bases. The CDR3 has 14 residues. In germline, CDR1 is SQVTM, CDR2 ANQGSEA. In DNA, the CDR3 is TGCAGTGCCGGTCCGGGACAGGGTTCGCGCGAGCAGTACTTC. This translates into CSAGPGQGSREQYF.

The table lists this clonotype with a few counts. This sequence joins TRBV6-2 or TRBV6-3 and TRBJ1-5; 7 nucleotides agree with TRBD1. V was pared by 3 bases and J by 3 bases, with 11 bases of the junction left unmatched. The germline V gene encodes CDR1 MNHEY and CDR2 SVGEGT. CDR3 length equals 17 residues. The DNA of the CDR3 is TGTGCCAGCAGTTATGCGATGGGCGACAGGGCCAATCAGCCCCAGCATTTT. As protein: CASSYAMGDRANQPQHF.

At least ten counts were recorded for this clonotype. The chain combines TRBV18 with TRBJ2-3, with 10 bases that match TRBD1. CDR1 and CDR2 from the germline V gene are KGHSH and LQKENI. CDR3 size: 15 residues. With V trimmed by 4 bases and J by 1 base, 2 bases remained unmatched. CDR3 loop: CASSLGTGGTDTQYF. CDR3 sequence (DNA): TGTGCCAGCTCACTTGGGACAGGGGGCACAGATACGCAGTATTTT.

This sequence joins TRBV9 and TRBJ2-2; D gene uncertain. Trimming removed 4 bases at V and 5 bases at J, with 15 bases between. Germline lookup yields CDR1 SGDLS and CDR2 YYNGEE. This CDR3 is 15 amino acids long. This chain's CDR3 is CASSPRQRWTGELFF. The CDR3 DNA reads as TGTGCCAGCAGCCCACGGCAGAGGTGGACCGGGGAGCTGTTTTTT.

This clonotype occurred once. The CDR3 bases are TGCGCCAGCAGCCCTGGTGGGGGGGCAACTAATGAAAAACTGTTTTTT. This sequence encodes CASSPGGGATNEKLFF. The rearrangement uses TRBV4-3 and TRBJ1-4, with D perhaps matching TRBD1 (5 bases). Per germline, CDR1 LGHNA and CDR2 YSLEER. This CDR3 has 16 residues. The V and J ends lost 4 bases and 0 bases respectively, with 12 bases between them.

This clonotype was seen at least ten times. The V call is TRBV7-2, the J call TRBJ2-3; D call uncertain. The CDR3 loop spans 15 amino acids. Germline V CDR1 and CDR2: SGHTA, FQGNSA. Trimming left V 2 bases short and J 1 base short, with 10 bases between. CDR3 in amino acids: CASSLNKAGTDTQYF. Written as DNA, the CDR3 is TGTGCCAGCAGCTTAAACAAGGCTGGCACAGATACGCAGTATTTT.

The gene calls are TRBV11-3 and TRBJ2-1, with D possibly being TRBD2 (5 bases). There are 14 residues in the CDR3. Per germline, CDR1 SGHNT and CDR2 YENEEA. V was shortened by 4 bases and J by 12 bases, with 19 bases between the two germline ends. DNA for the CDR3: TGTGCCAGCAGCTCCCCCTCAGCGGAGATGTGGCAGTTCTTC. This gives the protein CASSSPSAEMWQFF. The full variable domain, its missing parts supplied by reference TRBV11-3 and TRBJ2-1, is EAGVVQSPRYKIIEKKQPVAFWCNPISGHNTLYWYLQNLGQGPELLIRYENEEAVDDSQLPKDRFSAERLKGVDSTLKIQPAELGDSAVYLCASSSPSAEMWQFFGPGTRLTVL.

In its sample, this clonotype was seen a few times. The chain's CDR3 is CASSQTGGRRIDTQYF. The CDR3 bases are TGTGCCAGCAGTCAAACAGGGGGTCGGAGAATAGATACGCAGTATTTT. V gene TRBV12-3 or TRBV12-4 combines with J gene TRBJ2-3; TRBD1 agrees at 8 bases. J gave up 5 bases and V 5 bases, and 12 bases lay outside the gene matches. There are 16 residues in the CDR3.

V gene TRBV14 combines with J gene TRBJ2-1; D remains ambiguous. V was pared by 1 base and J by 10 bases, with 11 bases between. The CDR3 totals 13 residues. Per the germline V gene, CDR1 is SGHDN and CDR2 is FVKESK. CDR3 sequence: CASSQARLREQFF. The CDR3 DNA follows: TGTGCCAGCAGCCAAGCCAGACTTCGGGAGCAGTTCTTC.

The V call is TRBV5-1, the J call TRBJ2-7, with 7 bases that match TRBD2. J gave up 3 bases and V 0 bases, and 6 bases lay outside the gene matches. Germline V gene lookup returns CDR1 SGHRS and CDR2 YFSETQ. This CDR3 is built from 15 residues. Here the CDR3 reads CASSLASSGVYEQYF. The CDR3 nucleotides read TGCGCCAGCAGCTTGGCATCTAGCGGTGTCTACGAGCAGTACTTC.

This clonotype was picked up one time. V and J are TRBV20-1 and TRBJ2-1; no firm D call. The CDR3 runs 16 residues. V was clipped by 1 base and J by 0 bases, with 13 bases between them. Germline CDR1 is DFQATT and CDR2 is SNEGSKA (reference sequence). The CDR3 DNA is TGCAGTGCTAGAGCCTTGGACCGCGGCTCCTACAATGAGCAGTTCTTC. This translates into CSARALDRGSYNEQFF.

This clonotype has only a few counts. The rearrangement links TRBV9 to TRBJ2-2, with D unclear. The germline V gene has CDR1 SGDLS and CDR2 YYNGEE. The V end lost 0 bases, the J end lost 3 bases, and 6 bases lay between the germline ends. CDR3 size: 14 residues. The chain's CDR3 is CASSVEADTGELFF. The CDR3 region has the DNA TGTGCCAGCAGCGTAGAAGCAGACACCGGGGAGCTGTTTTTT.

On this clonotype: A much larger clone sits a single nucleotide away, making a read error possible. The V call is TRBV2, the J call TRBJ2-2; the D gene is possibly TRBD1 (5 bases). The CDR3 contains 15 residues. Germline CDR1 and CDR2: SNHLY and FYNNEI. V lost 0 bases and J 5 bases, leaving 10 bases between the germline ends. The DNA for the CDR3 is TGTGCCAGCAGTGAAGCCCAGGGATGGACCGGGGAGCTGTTTTTT. It codes for CASSEAQGWTGELFF.

The CDR3 region is CASSFSPNSPLHF. The DNA for the CDR3 is TGTGCCAGCAGTTTTTCCCCTAATTCACCCCTCCACTTT. This chain joins TRBV27 and TRBJ1-6; unclear D gene. Trimming shortened V by 3 bases and J by 6 bases, and 6 bases separated the two germline ends. CDR1 and CDR2 (germline): MNHEY, SMNVEV (reference sequence). This CDR3 has 13 residues.

This clonotype turned up a few times. The rearrangement links TRBV30 to TRBJ2-7; D might be TRBD1 or TRBD2, each matching 6 bases. CDR1 is GTSNPN, CDR2 SVGIG, per germline (reference sequence). The CDR3 runs 14 residues. V shed 2 bases and J shed 2 bases, with 13 bases lying between them. The CDR3 region is CAWSRGTFPYEQYF. The CDR3, as DNA: TGTGCCTGGAGTCGCGGGACATTTCCCTACGAGCAGTACTTC.

This clonotype was seen many times. The CDR3: CSARGGGDTEAFF. In DNA, the CDR3 is TGCAGTGCTAGAGGAGGAGGGGACACTGAAGCTTTCTTT. The chain is built from TRBV20-1 and TRBJ1-1; D perhaps matches TRBD1 (5 bases). There are 13 residues in the CDR3. The V end was cut by 1 base, the J end by 3 bases, with 9 bases between. Germline values: CDR1 DFQATT, CDR2 SNEGSKA (reference sequence).

This clonotype was seen more than once but under ten times. The chain recombines TRBV7-9 with TRBJ2-1; the D gene could be TRBD1 or TRBD2 (5 bases each). The CDR3 has 15 residues. Trimming cost V 7 bases and J 8 bases, with 21 bases left between them. Germline loops: CDR1 SEHNR, CDR2 FQNEAQ (reference sequence). CDR3 protein: CASTPSSPLRDEQFF. Here the CDR3 DNA reads TGTGCCAGCACCCCGTCTAGCCCCCTCAGGGATGAGCAGTTCTTC.

This clonotype was recorded a few times. The chain couples TRBV18 to TRBJ2-1; no reliable D call. The germline CDR1 and CDR2 sequences are KGHSH and LQKENI. The CDR3 has 17 amino acids. V gave up 0 bases and J gave up 2 bases, with 14 bases separating them. The CDR3, as DNA: TGTGCCAGCTCACCACCGGCGTCGCGGCCTACCTACAATGAGCAGTTCTTC. This gives the protein CASSPPASRPTYNEQFF.

The CDR3 loop reads CASSQQGVPDADTQYF. Written as DNA, the CDR3 is TGTGCCAGCAGTCAACAGGGTGTCCCGGACGCAGATACGCAGTATTTT. J is TRBJ2-3 and V is TRBV28; D perhaps matches TRBD1 (6 bases). CDR3 length: 16 amino acids. The germline V gene encodes CDR1 MDHEN and CDR2 SYDVKM. V lost 5 bases to trimming and J lost 4 bases, with 19 bases between them.

V and J are TRBV5-1 and TRBJ2-7; 10 nucleotides align to TRBD2. CDR1 and CDR2 (germline): SGHRS, YFSETQ. J gave up 2 bases and V 5 bases, and 10 bases lay outside the gene matches. This CDR3 has 16 residues. The CDR3 DNA sequence: TGCGCCAGCAGTTCCAGCTCACTAGCGGGACCCTACGAGCAGTACTTC. Translation gives CASSSSSLAGPYEQYF.

The chain employs TRBV7-8 and TRBJ1-5; the D is unclear. The CDR3 is 11 amino acids. Germline V gene sequence: CDR1 SGHVS, CDR2 FQNEAQ. The ends were cut back, 4 bases at V and 9 bases at J, with 7 bases in the middle. The CDR3 loop reads CASSSGAPQHF. CDR3 bases: TGTGCCAGCAGCTCCGGAGCGCCCCAGCATTTT.

This clonotype was detected only a few times. The V call is TRBV30, the J call TRBJ1-2; TRBD1 might be the D (5 bases). V shed 1 base and J shed 6 bases, with 12 bases lying between them. Per the germline V gene, CDR1 is GTSNPN and CDR2 is SVGIG (reference sequence). The CDR3 loop spans 13 amino acids. The CDR3 spells CAWSETGQDGYTF. As DNA, the CDR3 is TGTGCCTGGAGTGAAACAGGCCAGGATGGCTACACCTTC.

V and J are TRBV5-1 and TRBJ2-4; no reliable D call. Germline V gives CDR1 SGHRS, CDR2 YFSETQ. The CDR3 is 13 amino acids. V gave up 5 bases and J gave up 2 bases, with 8 bases separating them. The CDR3 reads CASSWVPKNIQYF. CDR3 DNA sequence: TGCGCCAGCAGTTGGGTACCCAAAAACATTCAGTACTTC.

The V call is TRBV19, the J call TRBJ2-1; TRBD1 matches at 7 bases. The CDR3 is made up of 16 amino acids. J lost 10 bases, V lost 6 bases, and 18 bases had no gene match. The germline V gene has CDR1 LNHDA and CDR2 SQIVND (reference sequence). CDR3 in amino acids: CASSPGQLALAREQFF. Here the CDR3 DNA reads TGTGCCAGTAGCCCGGGACAGCTAGCCCTCGCTAGGGAGCAGTTCTTC.

This clonotype was picked up one time. The chain links TRBV20-1 to TRBJ1-2; a possible D gene is TRBD1 (5 bases). The CDR3 is 14 residues long. Trimming took 6 bases from V and 3 from J, leaving 17 bases between them. Germline V gene lookup returns CDR1 DFQATT and CDR2 SNEGSKA (reference sequence). The CDR3 bases are TGCAGTGCCCCGGCGGGGCGCAGGGACTATGGCTACACCTTC. It is translated as CSAPAGRRDYGYTF.

This clonotype was seen only a few times. DNA for the CDR3: TGTGCCAGCAGCTGGATGGACAGAAACCAAGAGACCCAGTACTTC. Translated, it gives CASSWMDRNQETQYF. V is TRBV5-6 and J is TRBJ2-5; D possibly corresponds to TRBD1 (6 bases). CDR3 length: 15 amino acids. V was cut by 3 bases and J by 0 bases, with 12 bases left in between. Germline CDR1 is SGHDT and CDR2 is YYEEEE. Full variable domain (missing parts from reference TRBV5-6 and TRBJ2-5): DAGVTQSPTHLIKTRGQQVTLRCSPKSGHDTVSWYQQALGQGPQFIFQYYEEEERQRGNFPDRFSGHQFPNYSSELNVNALLLGDSALYLCASSWMDRNQETQYFGPGTRLLVL.